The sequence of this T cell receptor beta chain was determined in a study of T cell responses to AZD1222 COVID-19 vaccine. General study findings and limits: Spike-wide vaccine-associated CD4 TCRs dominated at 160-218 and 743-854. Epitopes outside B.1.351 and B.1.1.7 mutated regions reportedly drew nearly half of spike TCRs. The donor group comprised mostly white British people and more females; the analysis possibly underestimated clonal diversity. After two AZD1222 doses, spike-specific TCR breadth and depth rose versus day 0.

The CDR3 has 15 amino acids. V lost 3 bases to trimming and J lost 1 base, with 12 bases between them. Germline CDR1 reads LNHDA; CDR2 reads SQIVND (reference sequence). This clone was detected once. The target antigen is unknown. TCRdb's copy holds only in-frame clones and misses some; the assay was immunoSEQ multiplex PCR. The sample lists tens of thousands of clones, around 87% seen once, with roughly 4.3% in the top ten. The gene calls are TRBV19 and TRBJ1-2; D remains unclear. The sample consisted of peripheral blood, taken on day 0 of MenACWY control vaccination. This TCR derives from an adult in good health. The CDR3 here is CASSIFSSVNYGYTF. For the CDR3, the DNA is TGTGCCAGTAGTATTTTCTCGTCAGTTAACTATGGCTACACCTTC.